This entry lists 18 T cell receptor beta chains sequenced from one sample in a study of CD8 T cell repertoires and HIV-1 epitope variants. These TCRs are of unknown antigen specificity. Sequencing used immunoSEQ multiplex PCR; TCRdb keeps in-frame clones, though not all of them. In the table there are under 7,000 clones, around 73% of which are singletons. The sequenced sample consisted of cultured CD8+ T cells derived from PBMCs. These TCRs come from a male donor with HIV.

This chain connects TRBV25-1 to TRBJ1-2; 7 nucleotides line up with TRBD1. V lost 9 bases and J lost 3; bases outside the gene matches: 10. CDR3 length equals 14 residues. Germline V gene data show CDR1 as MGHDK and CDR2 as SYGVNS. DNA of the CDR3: TGTGCCAGTTTTTCATCCGGGACAGACTATGGCTACACCTTC. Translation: CASFSSGTDYGYTF.

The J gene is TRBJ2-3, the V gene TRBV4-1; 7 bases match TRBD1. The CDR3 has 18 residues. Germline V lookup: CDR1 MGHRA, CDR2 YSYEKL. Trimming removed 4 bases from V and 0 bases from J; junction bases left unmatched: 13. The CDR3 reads CASSPGTDPKPSTDTQYF. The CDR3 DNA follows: TGCGCCAGCAGCCCGGGGACAGATCCGAAACCTAGCACAGATACGCAGTATTTT.

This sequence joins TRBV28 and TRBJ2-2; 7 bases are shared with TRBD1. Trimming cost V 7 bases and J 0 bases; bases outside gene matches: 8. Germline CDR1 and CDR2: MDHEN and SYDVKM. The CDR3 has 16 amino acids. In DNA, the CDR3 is TGTGCCAGCACCCCATGGGGGACAGCGAACACCGGGGAGCTGTTTTTT. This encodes CASTPWGTANTGELFF.

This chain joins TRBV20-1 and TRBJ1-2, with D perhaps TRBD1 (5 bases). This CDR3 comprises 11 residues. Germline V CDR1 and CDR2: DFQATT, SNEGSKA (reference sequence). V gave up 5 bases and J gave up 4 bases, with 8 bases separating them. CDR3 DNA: TGCAGTGCTGAGACAGTCTATGGCTACACCTTC. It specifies CSAETVYGYTF.

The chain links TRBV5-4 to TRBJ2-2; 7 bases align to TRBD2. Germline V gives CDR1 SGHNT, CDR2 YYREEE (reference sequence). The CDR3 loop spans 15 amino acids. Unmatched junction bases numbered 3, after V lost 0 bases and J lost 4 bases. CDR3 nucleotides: TGTGCCAGCAGCTTGGTTGCTAGCGGCACCGGGGAGCTGTTTTTT. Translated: CASSLVASGTGELFF.

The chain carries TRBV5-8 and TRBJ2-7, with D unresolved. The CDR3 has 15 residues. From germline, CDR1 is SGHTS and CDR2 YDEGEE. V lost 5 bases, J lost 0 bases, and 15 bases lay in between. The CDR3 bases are TGTGCCAGCAGTTCACAGAGCCCCAGCTCCTACGAGCAGTACTTC. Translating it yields CASSSQSPSSYEQYF.

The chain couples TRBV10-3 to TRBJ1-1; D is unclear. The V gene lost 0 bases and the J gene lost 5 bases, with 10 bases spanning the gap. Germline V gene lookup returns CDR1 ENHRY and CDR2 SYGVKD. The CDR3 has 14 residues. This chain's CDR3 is CAISESVSGTEAFF. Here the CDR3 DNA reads TGTGCCATCAGTGAGTCGGTTTCGGGTACTGAAGCTTTCTTT.

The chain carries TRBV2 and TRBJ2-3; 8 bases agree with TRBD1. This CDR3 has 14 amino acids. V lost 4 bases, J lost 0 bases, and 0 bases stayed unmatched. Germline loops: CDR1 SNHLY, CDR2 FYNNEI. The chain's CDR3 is CASSGQGSTDTQYF. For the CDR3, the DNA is TGTGCCAGCAGTGGACAGGGGAGCACAGATACGCAGTATTTT.

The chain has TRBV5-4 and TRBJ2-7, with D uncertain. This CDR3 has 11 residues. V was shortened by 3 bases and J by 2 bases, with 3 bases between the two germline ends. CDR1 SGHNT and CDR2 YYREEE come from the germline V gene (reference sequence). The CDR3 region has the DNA TGTGCCAGCAGCTCCCCCTACGAGCAGTACTTC. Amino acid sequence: CASSSPYEQYF. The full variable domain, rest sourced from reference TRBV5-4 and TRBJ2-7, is ETGVTQSPTHLIKTRGQQVTLRCSSQSGHNTVSWYQQALGQGPQFIFQYYREEENGRGNFPPRFSGLQFPNYSSELNVNALELDDSALYLCASSSPYEQYFGPGTRLTVT.

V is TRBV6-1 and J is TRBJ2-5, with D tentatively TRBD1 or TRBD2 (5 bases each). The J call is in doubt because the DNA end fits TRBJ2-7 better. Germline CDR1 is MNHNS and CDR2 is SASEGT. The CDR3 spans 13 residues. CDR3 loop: CASSLSGDDEQYF. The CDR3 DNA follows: TGTGCCAGCAGTCTCTCCGGGGACGACGAGCAGTACTTC.

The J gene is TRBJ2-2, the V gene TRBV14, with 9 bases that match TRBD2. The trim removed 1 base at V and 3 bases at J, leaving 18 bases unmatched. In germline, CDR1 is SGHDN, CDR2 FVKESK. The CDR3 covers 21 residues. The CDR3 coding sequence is TGTGCCAGCAGCCAAGTTAGGCTAGCGGGGTCCACGGGCCGCCACACCGGGGAGCTGTTTTTT. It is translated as CASSQVRLAGSTGRHTGELFF. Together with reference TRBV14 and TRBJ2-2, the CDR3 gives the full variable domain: EAGVTQFPSHSVIEKGQTVTLRCDPISGHDNLYWYRRVMGKEIKFLLHFVKESKQDESGMPNNRFLAERTGGTYSTLKVQPAELEDSGVYFCASSQVRLAGSTGRHTGELFFGEGSRLTVL.

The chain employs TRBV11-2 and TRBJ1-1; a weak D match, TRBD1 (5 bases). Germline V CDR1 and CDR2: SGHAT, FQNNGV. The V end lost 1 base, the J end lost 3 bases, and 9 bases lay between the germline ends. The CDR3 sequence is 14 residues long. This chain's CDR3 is CASSLVKGHTEAFF. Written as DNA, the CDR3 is TGTGCCAGCAGCTTAGTGAAGGGGCACACTGAAGCTTTCTTT.

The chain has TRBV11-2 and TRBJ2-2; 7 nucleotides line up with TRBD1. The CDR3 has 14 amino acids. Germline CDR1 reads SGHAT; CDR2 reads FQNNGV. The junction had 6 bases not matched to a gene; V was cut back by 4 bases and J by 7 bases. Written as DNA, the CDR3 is TGTGCCAGCAGCTCGACAGGGATTGGCGGGGAGCTGTTTTTT. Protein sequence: CASSSTGIGGELFF.

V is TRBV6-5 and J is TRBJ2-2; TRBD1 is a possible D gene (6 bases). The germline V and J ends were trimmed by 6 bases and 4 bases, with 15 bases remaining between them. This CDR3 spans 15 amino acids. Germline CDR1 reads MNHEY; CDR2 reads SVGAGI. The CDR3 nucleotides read TGTGCCAGCAGCTCTTGGCAGGGGATCACCGGGGAGCTGTTTTTT. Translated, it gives CASSSWQGITGELFF.

The CDR3 DNA reads as TGTGCCAGCAGCGTGGGGAATTCACCCCTCCACTTT. Its protein is CASSVGNSPLHF. This chain uses TRBV11-2 with TRBJ1-6; the D is unclear. Trimming took 5 bases from V and 7 from J, leaving 6 bases between them. Germline-derived CDR1 and CDR2 are SGHAT and FQNNGV. CDR3 length equals 12 residues.

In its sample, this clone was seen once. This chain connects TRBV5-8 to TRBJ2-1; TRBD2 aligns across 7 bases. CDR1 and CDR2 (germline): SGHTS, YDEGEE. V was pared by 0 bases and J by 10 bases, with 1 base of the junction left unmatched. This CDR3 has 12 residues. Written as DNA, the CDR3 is TGTGCCAGCAGCTTGGACGGGGGGGAGCAGTTCTTC. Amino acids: CASSLDGGEQFF.

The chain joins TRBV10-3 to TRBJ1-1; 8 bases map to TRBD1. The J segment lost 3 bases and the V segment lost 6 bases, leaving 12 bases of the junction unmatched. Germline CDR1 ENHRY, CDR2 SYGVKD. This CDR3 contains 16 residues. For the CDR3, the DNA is TGTGCCATCAGGACGGACAGGGAGGGTCGGGACACTGAAGCTTTCTTT. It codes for CAIRTDREGRDTEAFF.

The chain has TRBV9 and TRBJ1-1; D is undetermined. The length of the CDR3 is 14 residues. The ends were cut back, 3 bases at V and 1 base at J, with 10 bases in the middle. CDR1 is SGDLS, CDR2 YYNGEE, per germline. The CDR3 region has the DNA TGTGCCAGCAGCGGAAAAGGTAGGAACACTGAAGCTTTCTTT. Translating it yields CASSGKGRNTEAFF. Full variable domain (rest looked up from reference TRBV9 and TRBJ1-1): DSGVTQTPKHLITATGQRVTLRCSPRSGDLSVYWYQQSLDQGLQFLIQYYNGEERAKGNILERFSAQQFPDLHSELNLSSLELGDSALYFCASSGKGRNTEAFFGQGTRLTVV.